Listed below are T cell receptor beta chains from one sample, sequenced in a study of blood T cell repertoires in COVID-19. The data were produced by immunoSEQ multiplex PCR, yet TCRdb's version contains in-frame clones alone and is incomplete. This table holds about 51,000 clones, 80% to 90% found once. The sequencing sample was made of peripheral blood. Source of these receptors: a man between 60 and 75 years old with acute or convalescent COVID-19. The CDR3 runs from the conserved cysteine through the conserved F or W. Fields, in order: CDR3 length, D gene, J gene, V gene, clone size, CDR3 protein, CDR3 DNA. D genes are given only for firm matches. Clone size is given for some rows only: seen once, a few or many times, or a class if the clone is expanded.

length: 13
D: .
J: TRBJ1-6
V: TRBV2
size: .
CDR3: CASTSGGNSPLHF
DNA: TGTGCCAGCACGTCGGGGGGCAATTCACCCCTCCACTTT

length: 15
D: .
J: TRBJ2-7
V: TRBV6-5
size: .
CDR3: CATLGPSRGIYEQYF
DNA: TGTGCCACCCTGGGCCCGAGCAGGGGCATCTACGAGCAGTACTTC

length: 13
D: .
J: TRBJ1-5
V: TRBV6-5
size: .
CDR3: CASRLDSNQPQHF
DNA: TGTGCCAGCAGACTAGATAGCAATCAGCCCCAGCATTTT

length: 13
D: .
J: TRBJ2-7
V: TRBV12-3/TRBV12-4
size: .
CDR3: CASSFTGLHEQYF
DNA: TGTGCCAGCAGTTTCACCGGTCTTCACGAGCAGTACTTC

length: 15
D: TRBD1
J: TRBJ2-7
V: TRBV4-3
size: .
CDR3: CASSQDRDRIYEQYF
DNA: TGCGCCAGCAGCCAAGACCGGGACAGGATCTACGAGCAGTACTTC

length: 12
D: .
J: TRBJ1-6
V: TRBV2
size: .
CDR3: CASNRDDSPLHF
DNA: TGTGCCAGCAACAGGGATGATTCACCCCTCCACTTT

length: 18
D: .
J: TRBJ2-3
V: TRBV7-3
size: .
CDR3: CASSLTGRKVTSTDTQYF
DNA: TGTGCCAGCAGCTTAACTGGCCGGAAGGTGACTAGCACAGATACGCAGTATTTT

length: 15
D: .
J: TRBJ1-1
V: TRBV11-2
size: .
CDR3: CASSSRVLLNTEAFF
DNA: TGTGCCAGCAGCTCACGAGTTCTACTGAACACTGAAGCTTTCTTT

length: 17
D: .
J: TRBJ1-1
V: TRBV19
size: .
CDR3: CASSIRFGGVMNTEAFF
DNA: TGTGCCAGTAGTATTCGATTTGGAGGGGTCATGAACACTGAAGCTTTCTTT

length: 17
D: TRBD1
J: TRBJ1-1
V: TRBV29-1
size: .
CDR3: CSVEQPPEDRRKEEAFF
DNA: TGCAGCGTTGAGCAGCCTCCTGAGGACAGGCGGAAGGAGGAAGCTTTCTTT

length: 16
D: TRBD1
J: TRBJ2-5
V: TRBV7-8
size: once
CDR3: CASSFGTGRGGMAQYF
DNA: TGTGCCAGCAGCTTCGGGACAGGCAGAGGGGGAATGGCCCAGTACTTC

length: 12
D: .
J: TRBJ1-5
V: TRBV13
size: .
CDR3: CASSLTGQPQHF
DNA: TGTGCCAGCAGCTTGACAGGCCAGCCCCAGCATTTT

length: 14
D: TRBD1
J: TRBJ1-4
V: TRBV28
size: .
CDR3: CASSSGQGREKLFF
DNA: TGTGCCAGCAGTTCCGGACAGGGACGTGAAAAACTGTTTTTT

length: 12
D: .
J: TRBJ2-5
V: TRBV2
size: .
CDR3: CASSATGETQYF
DNA: TGTGCCAGCAGTGCCACAGGAGAGACCCAGTACTTC

length: 16
D: .
J: TRBJ2-1
V: TRBV24-1
size: .
CDR3: CATSDSPGGTSNEQFF
DNA: TGTGCCACCAGTGATTCCCCAGGGGGGACCAGCAATGAGCAGTTCTTC

length: 17
D: .
J: TRBJ2-1
V: TRBV7-9
size: .
CDR3: CASSPLGQRGTYNEQFF
DNA: TGTGCCAGCAGCCCCCTGGGACAGCGGGGGACCTACAATGAGCAGTTCTTC

length: 15
D: .
J: TRBJ1-1
V: TRBV9
size: .
CDR3: CASSVGGPRDTEAFF
DNA: TGTGCCAGCAGCGTTGGGGGCCCCAGGGACACTGAAGCTTTCTTT

length: 13
D: .
J: TRBJ2-5
V: TRBV9
size: .
CDR3: CASSKGDSGTQYF
DNA: TGTGCCAGCAGTAAAGGGGACTCCGGGACCCAGTACTTC

length: 14
D: .
J: TRBJ2-3
V: TRBV19
size: .
CDR3: CASSIRVGTDTQYF
DNA: TGTGCCAGTAGTATCAGGGTTGGCACAGATACGCAGTATTTT

length: 14
D: .
J: TRBJ2-3
V: TRBV7-9
size: .
CDR3: CASSFVQGTDTQYF
DNA: TGTGCCAGCAGCTTCGTTCAGGGGACAGATACGCAGTATTTT

length: 14
D: .
J: TRBJ1-1
V: TRBV11-3
size: .
CDR3: CASSLFEGDTEAFF
DNA: TGTGCCAGCAGCTTATTTGAGGGGGACACTGAAGCTTTCTTT

length: 13
D: TRBD1
J: TRBJ1-2
V: TRBV6-5
size: .
CDR3: CASLRQGAGGYTF
DNA: TGTGCCAGCCTGAGACAGGGGGCGGGAGGCTACACCTTC

length: 18
D: TRBD2
J: TRBJ2-5
V: TRBV5-6
size: .
CDR3: CASSFWASGVARAETQYF
DNA: TGTGCCAGCAGCTTTTGGGCTAGCGGGGTAGCAAGGGCGGAGACCCAGTACTTC

length: 13
D: .
J: TRBJ1-2
V: TRBV12-3/TRBV12-4
size: .
CDR3: CASSLSAADGYTF
DNA: TGTGCCAGCAGTTTAAGCGCAGCGGATGGCTACACCTTC

length: 16
D: TRBD1
J: TRBJ2-2
V: TRBV5-6
size: .
CDR3: CASSFRDSGDTGELFF
DNA: TGTGCCAGCAGCTTCAGGGACAGCGGCGACACCGGGGAGCTGTTTTTT

length: 16
D: TRBD1
J: TRBJ1-6
V: TRBV2
size: .
CDR3: CASSTDRGVVYSPLHF
DNA: TGTGCCAGCAGTACGGACAGGGGGGTTGTTTATTCACCCCTCCACTTT

length: 20
D: TRBD2
J: TRBJ2-3
V: TRBV5-8
size: .
CDR3: CASSSGLAGLGAYGTDTQYF
DNA: TGTGCCAGCAGCTCGGGACTAGCGGGATTGGGGGCCTATGGCACAGATACGCAGTATTTT

length: 16
D: TRBD1
J: TRBJ2-7
V: TRBV28
size: .
CDR3: CASSSFGQGRFYEQYF
DNA: TGTGCCAGCAGCTCATTTGGACAGGGGAGATTCTACGAGCAGTACTTC

length: 15
D: .
J: TRBJ1-3
V: TRBV5-4
size: .
CDR3: CASSLQRDSGNTIYF
DNA: TGTGCCAGCAGCTTGCAAAGAGACTCTGGAAACACCATATATTTT

length: 15
D: TRBD1
J: TRBJ2-7
V: TRBV18
size: .
CDR3: CASSTRTGGAYEQYF
DNA: TGTGCCAGCTCAACTCGGACAGGGGGAGCCTACGAGCAGTACTTC

length: 14
D: .
J: TRBJ2-6
V: TRBV2
size: few
CDR3: CASRDSSGANVLTF
DNA: TGTGCCAGCAGGGACAGCTCTGGGGCCAACGTCCTGACTTTC

length: 14
D: TRBD1
J: TRBJ1-5
V: TRBV19
size: .
CDR3: CASSGGTGTQPQHF
DNA: TGTGCCAGTAGTGGGGGGACAGGGACCCAGCCCCAGCATTTT

length: 17
D: .
J: TRBJ2-4
V: TRBV4-1
size: .
CDR3: CASSQDLIGRERNIQYF
DNA: TGCGCCAGCAGCCAAGATCTTATAGGACGGGAAAGAAACATTCAGTACTTC

length: 16
D: TRBD1
J: TRBJ2-7
V: TRBV10-3
size: .
CDR3: CALASSRTGGVSEQYF
DNA: TGTGCCTTAGCCTCCTCTCGGACAGGGGGGGTAAGTGAGCAGTACTTC

length: 13
D: TRBD2
J: TRBJ2-2
V: TRBV4-3
size: .
CDR3: CASNRGGAGELFF
DNA: TGCGCCAGCAACCGGGGGGGGGCCGGGGAGCTGTTTTTT

length: 18
D: TRBD1
J: TRBJ2-7
V: TRBV7-8
size: .
CDR3: CASSLAMGTGAASYEQYF
DNA: TGTGCCAGCAGCTTAGCGATGGGGACAGGGGCCGCCTCCTACGAGCAGTACTTC

length: 17
D: TRBD2
J: TRBJ2-5
V: TRBV19
size: .
CDR3: CASSNLLASGDQETQYF
DNA: TGTGCCAGTAGTAACCTCCTCGCTAGCGGGGACCAAGAGACCCAGTACTTC

length: 16
D: TRBD1
J: TRBJ1-6
V: TRBV4-3
size: .
CDR3: CASSQEGRTGQSPLHF
DNA: TGCGCCAGCAGCCAAGAAGGGAGGACGGGACAGTCACCCCTCCACTTT

length: 14
D: TRBD1
J: TRBJ1-1
V: TRBV7-9
size: .
CDR3: CASSLLDRDTEAFF
DNA: TGTGCCAGCAGCTTACTGGACAGGGACACTGAAGCTTTCTTT

length: 16
D: TRBD2
J: TRBJ2-7
V: TRBV3-1/TRBV3-2
size: .
CDR3: CASSQDGSGRGYEQYF
DNA: TGTGCCAGCAGCCAAGATGGCAGCGGGAGGGGGTACGAGCAGTACTTC

length: 14
D: .
J: TRBJ2-5
V: TRBV14
size: once
CDR3: CASSQESGYETQYF
DNA: TGTGCCAGCAGCCAAGAGTCCGGGTACGAGACCCAGTACTTC

length: 17
D: TRBD2
J: TRBJ2-3
V: TRBV4-1
size: .
CDR3: CASSRITTSGRTDTQYF
DNA: TGCGCCAGCAGCCGTATTACTACTAGCGGGAGAACAGATACGCAGTATTTT

length: 14
D: .
J: TRBJ2-3
V: TRBV6-4
size: .
CDR3: CASSAGTSTDTQYF
DNA: TGTGCCAGCAGTGCCGGGACTAGCACAGATACGCAGTATTTT

length: 14
D: TRBD1
J: TRBJ1-4
V: TRBV5-1
size: once
CDR3: CASSFQGADEKLFF
DNA: TGCGCCAGCAGCTTTCAGGGGGCAGATGAAAAACTGTTTTTT

length: 16
D: TRBD2
J: TRBJ2-1
V: TRBV9
size: .
CDR3: CASSGGTSGSYNEQFF
DNA: TGTGCCAGCAGCGGGGGGACTAGCGGCTCCTACAATGAGCAGTTCTTC

length: 15
D: .
J: TRBJ1-3
V: TRBV7-6
size: .
CDR3: CASSRTVFSGNTIYF
DNA: TGTGCCAGCAGTCGGACAGTTTTCTCTGGAAACACCATATATTTT